This passage covers 31 T cell receptor beta chains from one sample sequenced in a study of OX40 agonist ivuxolimab in advanced cancers. Sequencing used immunoSEQ multiplex PCR; TCRdb keeps in-frame clones, though not all of them. Found here are 15,000 to 20,000 clones, less than 90% of them singletons; the top ten hold 15% to 20%. Sequencing used CD4+ or CD8+ T cells sorted from blood, obtained in a trial of the OX40 agonist ivuxolimab. These receptors originate from an adult with an advanced solid tumor such as melanoma, head and neck, liver or kidney cancer.

V and J are TRBV2 and TRBJ2-3, with D tentatively TRBD1 (6 bases). V lost 4 bases and J 0 bases, leaving 8 bases between the germline ends. This CDR3 has 14 amino acids. Germline V CDR1 and CDR2: SNHLY, FYNNEI. CDR3 DNA: TGTGCCAGCAGTGTAAGGGGGAGCACAGATACGCAGTATTTT. Its translation: CASSVRGSTDTQYF.

V gene TRBV27 combines with J gene TRBJ2-1; tentatively, D is TRBD1 or TRBD2 (5 bases each). Trimming took off 6 bases at V and 10 bases at J, with 16 bases between the two ends. CDR1 and CDR2 (germline): MNHEY, SMNVEV (reference sequence). There are 13 residues in the CDR3. The CDR3 DNA follows: TGTGCCAGCAGCCCCCCCCGGGACCGAGAGCAGTTCTTC. It specifies CASSPPRDREQFF.

The V and J genes are TRBV30 and TRBJ2-1; possible D gene TRBD2, 6 bases. Germline assignment: CDR1 GTSNPN and CDR2 SVGIG (reference sequence). The CDR3 is 16 amino acids. V was cut by 3 bases and J by 0 bases, with 15 bases left in between. The DNA of the CDR3 is TGTGCCTGGAGCAGACCGGGACTGAGCTCCTACAATGAGCAGTTCTTC. Protein sequence: CAWSRPGLSSYNEQFF.

The chain combines TRBV6-5 with TRBJ1-4; the D gene is possibly TRBD1 (5 bases). The germline CDR1 and CDR2 sequences are MNHEY and SVGAGI. V was clipped by 6 bases and J by 0 bases, with 11 bases between them. The CDR3 covers 15 residues. Here the CDR3 DNA reads TGTGCCAGCAGGGAAAGGGGTGCAACTAATGAAAAACTGTTTTTT. Translation: CASRERGATNEKLFF.

This sequence joins TRBV7-9 and TRBJ1-2, with 11 bases that match TRBD1. The CDR3 extends over 15 amino acids. V trimming: 2 bases; J trimming: 8 bases; junction bases outside the gene matches: 7. Germline assignment: CDR1 SEHNR and CDR2 FQNEAQ (reference sequence). Here the CDR3 DNA reads TGTGCCAGCAGCTTATCGTGGACAGGGGGCGGAGGCTACACCTTC. Amino acids: CASSLSWTGGGGYTF. The variable domain in full, completed from reference TRBV7-9 and TRBJ1-2, reads DTGVSQNPRHKITKRGQNVTFRCDPISEHNRLYWYRQTLGQGPEFLTYFQNEAQLEKSRLLSDRFSAERPKGSFSTLEIQRTEQGDSAMYLCASSLSWTGGGGYTFGSGTRLTVV.

This clone was seen only a few times. This CDR3 is CASSALGTGYYEQYF. CDR3 sequence (DNA): TGTGCCAGCTCAGCCCTCGGGACAGGATACTACGAGCAGTACTTC. J is TRBJ2-7 and V is TRBV18; 8 bases fit TRBD1. Germline CDR1 and CDR2: KGHSH and LQKENI. Trimming cost V 5 bases and J 3 bases; bases outside gene matches: 9. The CDR3 spans 15 residues.

This chain links TRBV30 with TRBJ1-2; 7 bases fit TRBD1. J was trimmed by 5 bases and V by 5 bases; bases with no gene match: 8. Germline CDR1 and CDR2: GTSNPN and SVGIG (reference sequence). The CDR3 contains 13 residues. In DNA form, the CDR3 reads TGTGCCTGGCACCGGGACAGACCATATGGCTACACCTTC. Encoded protein: CAWHRDRPYGYTF.

The chain couples TRBV30 to TRBJ1-2; no clear D gene. Germline lookup yields CDR1 GTSNPN and CDR2 SVGIG (reference sequence). V lost 0 bases and J 4 bases, leaving 9 bases between the germline ends. CDR3 length: 13 amino acids. This chain's CDR3 is CAWSVGPTYGYTF. In nucleotides, the CDR3 is TGTGCCTGGAGTGTAGGGCCGACCTATGGCTACACCTTC.

V gene TRBV11-3 combines with J gene TRBJ2-7; D remains ambiguous. The germline gives CDR1 SGHNT, CDR2 YENEEA. The CDR3 is made up of 13 amino acids. V dropped 5 bases and J dropped 2 bases, with 10 bases sitting between them. The CDR3 protein is CASSLDQTYEQYF. The CDR3 nucleotides are TGTGCCAGCAGCCTGGACCAGACCTACGAGCAGTACTTC.

This clone came up once. The chain links TRBV7-9 to TRBJ2-4; TRBD1 might be the D (6 bases). In germline, CDR1 is SEHNR, CDR2 FQNEAQ (reference sequence). The CDR3 length is 14 residues. Trimming stripped 1 base from V and 3 bases from J, with 7 bases between. The DNA of the CDR3 is TGTGCCAGCAGCTTAGAAGGGGGCAAAAACATTCAGTACTTC. This encodes CASSLEGGKNIQYF.

The CDR3 here is CASSRREGIEQYF. CDR3 bases: TGTGCCAGCAGTCGGCGGGAGGGGATCGAGCAGTACTTC. The chain employs TRBV27 and TRBJ2-7; TRBD2 aligns across 9 bases. This CDR3 spans 13 amino acids. In germline, CDR1 is MNHEY, CDR2 SMNVEV (reference sequence). V shed 5 bases and J 6 bases; nucleotides not matched to a gene: 5.

Points on this clone: Within the sample, other DNA sequences also encode this same CDR3. The genes are TRBV11-1 and TRBJ2-7; a possible D gene is TRBD1 (5 bases). V was clipped by 5 bases and J by 4 bases, with 9 bases between them. The CDR3 length is 12 residues. Germline V gene sequence: CDR1 SGHAT, CDR2 FQDESV (reference sequence). CDR3 DNA: TGTGCCAGCAGCCGACCAGGGTACGAGCAGTACTTC. It is translated as CASSRPGYEQYF.

The chain employs TRBV7-3 and TRBJ2-2; D is ambiguous. The CDR3 is 14 amino acids. Germline loops: CDR1 SGHTA, CDR2 FQGTGA. V was shortened by 5 bases and J by 8 bases, with 15 bases between the two germline ends. The CDR3 sequence is CASSPQKVGGELFF. CDR3 coding DNA: TGTGCCAGCAGCCCGCAAAAAGTGGGAGGGGAGCTGTTTTTT.

The CDR3 sequence: CSGAGQSTQYF. The CDR3, as DNA: TGCAGTGGAGCGGGACAGAGTACGCAGTATTTT. V is TRBV20-1 and J is TRBJ2-3, with D perhaps being TRBD1 or TRBD2 (7 bases each). This CDR3 spans 11 amino acids. V lost 7 bases and J 8 bases, leaving 13 bases between the germline ends. CDR1 and CDR2 from the germline V gene are DFQATT and SNEGSKA (reference sequence).

The rearrangement joins TRBV11-1 to TRBJ1-1, with D tentatively TRBD1 (6 bases). Per germline, CDR1 SGHAT and CDR2 FQDESV (reference sequence). Deletions cut 5 bases from V and 1 base from J, with 14 bases between. The CDR3 loop spans 15 amino acids. The CDR3 spells CASSPRTGQNTEAFF. The CDR3 DNA is TGTGCCAGCAGCCCAAGAACAGGGCAGAACACTGAAGCTTTCTTT.

The rearrangement uses TRBV5-4 and TRBJ1-2; the match to TRBD1 covers 7 bases. The CDR3 sequence is 13 residues long. From germline, CDR1 is SGHNT and CDR2 YYREEE (reference sequence). Trimming at V came to 4 bases and at J to 4 bases, leaving 4 bases not matched to a gene. CDR3 protein: CASSRDSSYGYTF. For the CDR3, the DNA is TGTGCCAGCAGCCGGGACAGCAGCTATGGCTACACCTTC.

This clone was detected only once. The chain is built from TRBV7-9 and TRBJ2-1; the D is unclear. Germline CDR1 reads SEHNR; CDR2 reads FQNEAQ (reference sequence). Trimming took 1 base from V and 8 from J, leaving 9 bases between them. The CDR3 has 13 residues. The CDR3 nucleotides read TGTGCCAGCAGCTTAGGAAACCTTGATGAGCAGTTCTTC. Amino acids: CASSLGNLDEQFF.

This clone came up a few times. The rearrangement joins TRBV6-1 to TRBJ1-2, with D maybe TRBD1 (5 bases). Trimming took off 2 bases at V and 4 bases at J, with 20 bases between the two ends. Germline CDR1 reads MNHNS; CDR2 reads SASEGT. The CDR3 runs to 17 residues. CDR3 residues: CASSEQPTAGSAYGYTF. The CDR3 DNA sequence: TGTGCCAGCAGTGAACAACCGACGGCAGGGTCCGCCTATGGCTACACCTTC.

This chain's CDR3 is CASRRGTNEKLFF. As DNA, the CDR3 is TGTGCCAGCAGGCGAGGAACTAATGAAAAACTGTTTTTT. The V call is TRBV27, the J call TRBJ1-4; unclear D gene. The CDR3 is made up of 13 amino acids. Per germline, CDR1 MNHEY and CDR2 SMNVEV (reference sequence). The V gene lost 6 bases and the J gene lost 1 base, with 6 bases spanning the gap.

The genes are TRBV7-2 and TRBJ2-7; 9 nucleotides line up with TRBD1. The CDR3 spans 15 residues. Germline V lookup: CDR1 SGHTA, CDR2 FQGNSA. V was clipped by 4 bases and J by 1 base; unmatched bases: 5. CDR3 coding DNA: TGTGCCAGCAGCTGGACCGGGACAGGGTCCTACGAGCAGTACTTC. As protein: CASSWTGTGSYEQYF. Looking up the rest from reference TRBV7-2 and TRBJ2-7 gives the full variable domain: GAGVSQSPSNKVTEKGKDVELRCDPISGHTALYWYRQSLGQGLEFLIYFQGNSAPDKSGLPSDRFSAERTGGSVSTLTIQRTQQEDSAVYLCASSWTGTGSYEQYFGPGTRLTVT.

This chain joins TRBV27 and TRBJ2-3; D is perhaps TRBD2 (6 bases). Germline lookup yields CDR1 MNHEY and CDR2 SMNVEV (reference sequence). This CDR3 contains 16 residues. The germline V and J ends were trimmed by 4 bases and 4 bases, with 18 bases remaining between them. The CDR3 is CASSYSGLSTADTQYF. CDR3 DNA sequence: TGTGCCAGCAGTTACTCGGGACTCTCCACGGCAGATACGCAGTATTTT.

In this sample, this clone turned up once. This chain connects TRBV29-1 to TRBJ2-7, with 13 bases aligning to TRBD2. Germline CDR1 and CDR2: SQVTM and ANQGSEA. The CDR3 length is 14 residues. Unmatched junction bases numbered 3, after V lost 1 base and J lost 6 bases. CDR3 region: CSVEGTSGSGEQYF. The CDR3 DNA follows: TGCAGCGTTGAAGGGACTAGCGGGAGCGGCGAGCAGTACTTC.

The CDR3 spells CASSSVGDRGYEQYF. CDR3 bases: TGTGCCAGCAGTTCTGTCGGGGACAGGGGTTACGAGCAGTACTTC. This rearrangement joins TRBV28 to TRBJ2-7; 10 nucleotides match TRBD1. V dropped 4 bases and J dropped 4; count of bases not matched to a gene: 7. This CDR3 has 15 amino acids. Germline CDR1 reads MDHEN; CDR2 reads SYDVKM.

The V call is TRBV5-1, the J call TRBJ2-7; D may be TRBD2 (7 bases). CDR1 and CDR2 (germline): SGHRS, YFSETQ. There are 15 residues in the CDR3. V gave up 4 bases and J gave up 3 bases, with 17 bases separating them. This CDR3 is CASSLRGRNVYEQYF. DNA of the CDR3: TGCGCCAGCAGCCTGCGGGGGCGTAACGTCTACGAGCAGTACTTC.

The chain couples TRBV15 to TRBJ1-5; the D gene is possibly TRBD1 (5 bases). The CDR3 loop spans 15 amino acids. Germline V CDR1 and CDR2: LNHNV, YYDKDF (reference sequence). The V and J ends lost 1 base and 0 bases respectively, with 7 bases between them. The CDR3 nucleotides are TGTGCCACCAGCAGAGCCAGGGATAGCAATCAGCCCCAGCATTTT. Its translation is CATSRARDSNQPQHF.

J is TRBJ2-6 and V is TRBV6-1; 13 bases are a match to TRBD2. The germline gives CDR1 MNHNS, CDR2 SASEGT. CDR3 size: 18 residues. V shed 4 bases, J shed 2 bases, and the junction held 5 bases outside the gene matches. The CDR3 loop reads CASSARTSGRTGANVLTF. CDR3 nucleotides: TGTGCCAGCAGTGCCCGGACTAGCGGGAGAACTGGGGCCAACGTCCTGACTTTC.

The chain combines TRBV19 with TRBJ1-2, with TRBD1 matching 9 bases. V lost 7 bases and J lost 3; bases outside the gene matches: 6. CDR1 is LNHDA and CDR2 is SQIVND in the germline V gene (reference sequence). The length of the CDR3 is 14 residues. As DNA, the CDR3 is TGTGCCAGTACCCGGGACAGGGCTGACTATGGCTACACCTTC. This translates into CASTRDRADYGYTF.

The chain joins TRBV29-1 to TRBJ2-7, with D perhaps TRBD1 or TRBD2 (5 bases each). The germline V gene encodes CDR1 SQVTM and CDR2 ANQGSEA. V was clipped by 3 bases and J by 7 bases, with 16 bases between them. The CDR3 length is 13 residues. CDR3 amino acids: CSVERQTTGEQYF. In nucleotides, the CDR3 is TGCAGCGTTGAGCGACAGACTACGGGGGAGCAGTACTTC.

The chain links TRBV18 to TRBJ2-5; D gene ambiguous. V was cut by 2 bases and J by 6 bases, with 13 bases left in between. The CDR3 is 14 amino acids. CDR1 KGHSH and CDR2 LQKENI come from the germline V gene. The DNA of the CDR3 is TGTGCCAGCTCACCAAACCCAAATGGGAAGACCCAGTACTTC. Translation gives CASSPNPNGKTQYF.

This chain uses TRBV28 with TRBJ2-1, with TRBD2 matching over 9 bases. Trimming cost V 7 bases and J 9 bases; bases outside gene matches: 13. CDR3 length: 15 residues. The germline V gene has CDR1 MDHEN and CDR2 SYDVKM. The CDR3 region has the DNA TGTGCCAGCACCACCGCGGCGGGAGGGCCTAGTGAGCAGTTCTTC. This sequence encodes CASTTAAGGPSEQFF.

J is TRBJ2-3 and V is TRBV19, with 12 nucleotides matching TRBD2. This CDR3 is 14 amino acids long. Germline trimming cut 8 bases from V and 7 bases from J; bases unmatched to any gene: 7. Looked up from germline, CDR1 is LNHDA and CDR2 is SQIVND (reference sequence). The CDR3, as DNA: TGTGCCAGTGCTAGCGGGAGGGAGGGAAATACGCAGTATTTT. Its translation: CASASGREGNTQYF.